This record concerns one TCR beta chain sequence. Between the trimmed V and J ends, which lost 6 bases and 0 bases, there was a span of 9 bases. This CDR3 has 14 residues. Germline-derived CDR1 and CDR2 are MNHEY and SVGAGI. This specimen belongs to a study of blood T cell repertoires in COVID-19. Some clones are missing from TCRdb's copy, which holds only in-frame ones; the method was immunoSEQ multiplex PCR. This table holds approximately 180,000 clones, around nine tenths found once. The sample consisted of peripheral blood. This sequence joins TRBV6-5 and TRBJ1-3, with D unresolved. The clonotype was recovered from a woman in her 70s with COVID-19, enrolled during active disease. The CDR3: CASRAATSGNTIYF. The CDR3 DNA is TGTGCCAGCAGGGCGGCAACCTCTGGAAACACCATATATTTT.